These 3 T cell receptor beta chains were all obtained from the same sample, sequenced in a study of identical twins. Each CDR3 protein gets one entry after TCRdb re-called the 5' RACE reads with MiXCR. The table shows approximately 700,000 distinct CDR3 sequences, with 18% occurring only once. These data were likewise used in another study, on T cells expressing NK-cell markers.

The sample comprised PBMCs. These receptors were obtained from a woman between 18 and 29 years old in good health.

The genes are TRBV10-3 and TRBJ2-7; D is perhaps TRBD1 or TRBD2 (5 bases each). Germline values: CDR1 ENHRY, CDR2 SYGVKD. Trimming pared 3 bases from V and 0 bases from J, leaving 9 bases between. The CDR3 is 14 amino acids. This CDR3 is CAISETGTSYEQYF. The CDR3 nucleotides are TGTGCCATCAGTGAAACTGGGACCTCCTACGAGCAGTACTTC.

This clonotype has more than one count but fewer than ten. The rearrangement joins TRBV7-6 to TRBJ2-1; 8 positions agree with TRBD1. This CDR3 is 15 amino acids long. V gave up 2 bases and J gave up 6 bases; unmatched junction bases: 6. Germline V CDR1 and CDR2: SGHVS, FNYEAQ. The chain's CDR3 is CASSLKGQVINEQFF. As DNA, the CDR3 is TGTGCCAGCAGCTTAAAGGGACAGGTCATCAATGAGCAGTTCTTC. Drawing the rest from reference TRBV7-6 and TRBJ2-1, the complete variable domain is GAGVSQSPRYKVTKRGQDVALRCDPISGHVSLYWYRQALGQGPEFLTYFNYEAQQDKSGLPNDRFSAERPEGSISTLTIQRTEQRDSAMYRCASSLKGQVINEQFFGPGTRLTVL.

The rearrangement uses TRBV5-1 and TRBJ2-5; 12 positions agree with TRBD1. The CDR3 consists of 16 residues. The germline CDR1 and CDR2 sequences are SGHRS and YFSETQ. The junction had 4 bases not matched to a gene; V was cut back by 0 bases and J by 4 bases. CDR3 DNA: TGCGCCAGCAGCTTGGAGGGACAGGGGGCTGGAGAGACCCAGTACTTC. Its translation is CASSLEGQGAGETQYF.